These 20 T cell receptor beta chains came from one sample sequenced in a study of regulatory T cells in long-lasting Graves disease. Time point meaning: persistent/refractory GD, antithyroid drugs over 5 years with positive TRAb. RNA extracted from PBMCs served as the sequencing template. TCR beta libraries were built with iRepertoire HTBI primers and Arm-PCR of CDR3 regions. TCRdb called the multiplex PCR reads again in MiXCR, with one record for every CDR3 protein. The sample carries 650,000 to 700,000 distinct CDR3 sequences, approximately 29% recorded once. Here the sequenced sample was peripheral blood mononuclear cells (PBMCs), taken when the disease was refractory, from a patient treated with antithyroid drugs. The origin of the receptors is a female donor with Graves disease.

The chain employs TRBV7-9 and TRBJ1-2; no firm D call. The CDR3 is 12 residues long. V was cut by 3 bases and J by 7 bases, with 9 bases left in between. The germline V gene encodes CDR1 SEHNR and CDR2 FQNEAQ (reference sequence). For the CDR3, the DNA is TGTGCCAGCAGCTTTGGGGAAGCTGGCTACACCTTC. This encodes CASSFGEAGYTF.

The chain has TRBV6-2 or TRBV6-3 and TRBJ1-1, with D hard to call. The germline gives CDR1 MNHEY, CDR2 SVGEGT. V was trimmed by 7 bases and J by 3 bases, leaving 9 bases between them. The CDR3 is 12 residues long. The CDR3 DNA is TGTGCCAGCAATTCGGGCTACACTGAAGCTTTCTTT. It yields the protein CASNSGYTEAFF.

V gene TRBV30 combines with J gene TRBJ1-2; the match to TRBD1 covers 9 bases. The junction had 7 bases not matched to a gene; V was cut back by 3 bases and J by 5 bases. Germline loops: CDR1 GTSNPN, CDR2 SVGIG (reference sequence). The CDR3 spans 14 residues. CDR3 in amino acids: CAWRLPGTGYGYTF. The DNA of the CDR3 is TGTGCCTGGAGACTACCTGGGACAGGGTATGGCTACACCTTC.

The chain links TRBV3-1 to TRBJ1-2; TRBD1 agrees at 10 bases. The J segment lost 2 bases and the V segment lost 3 bases, leaving 6 bases of the junction unmatched. The CDR3 covers 16 residues. Germline loops: CDR1 LGHDT, CDR2 YNNKEL (reference sequence). CDR3 sequence: CASSHGTGAGNYGYTF. The CDR3 bases are TGTGCCAGCAGCCACGGGACAGGGGCAGGAAACTATGGCTACACCTTC.

This clonotype was detected a few times. The V gene is TRBV3-1, the J gene TRBJ2-5; tentative D call: TRBD2 (5 bases). With 0 bases removed from V and 1 base from J, the gap between germline ends came to 12 bases. CDR3 size: 16 residues. Germline assignment: CDR1 LGHDT and CDR2 YNNKEL (reference sequence). The CDR3 protein is CASSQDLLRAQETQYF. The CDR3 DNA sequence: TGTGCCAGCAGCCAAGATCTTTTGCGGGCCCAAGAGACCCAGTACTTC.

This clonotype has more than one count but fewer than ten. This sequence joins TRBV28 and TRBJ1-5; a possible D gene is TRBD1 (6 bases). This CDR3 is 13 amino acids long. Germline-derived CDR1 and CDR2 are MDHEN and SYDVKM. Trimming took off 10 bases at V and 4 bases at J, with 14 bases between the two ends. CDR3 bases: TGTGCCACAGGGACAACGGGGAATCAGCCCCAGCATTTT. Translation: CATGTTGNQPQHF. The whole variable domain, remainder taken from reference TRBV28 and TRBJ1-5, is DVKVTQSSRYLVKRTGEKVFLECVQDMDHENMFWYRQDPGLGLRLIYFSYDVKMKEKGDIPEGYSVSREKKERFSLILESASTNQTSMYLCATGTTGNQPQHFGDGTRLSIL.

This clonotype was counted a single time. This chain joins TRBV5-1 and TRBJ2-3, with 8 bases matching TRBD2. This CDR3 is built from 15 residues. V was pared by 1 base and J by 6 bases, with 7 bases of the junction left unmatched. Germline V gene sequence: CDR1 SGHRS, CDR2 YFSETQ. The DNA of the CDR3 is TGCGCCAGCAGCTTGAGGGGACTAGGGAGCGATACGCAGTATTTT. Its translation: CASSLRGLGSDTQYF.

In its sample, this clonotype was seen a few times. The CDR3 DNA reads as TGTGCCATCAGTGAGTCGAAGGGATTTATCCAGCAGTACTTC. Translation: CAISESKGFIQQYF. This rearrangement joins TRBV10-3 to TRBJ2-7; D gene ambiguous. V lost 0 bases, J lost 8 bases, and 14 bases lay in between. CDR3 length: 14 amino acids. From germline, CDR1 is ENHRY and CDR2 SYGVKD.

This chain connects TRBV28 to TRBJ1-2; 12 bases map to TRBD1. V was clipped by 3 bases and J by 13 bases; unmatched bases: 6. The CDR3 loop spans 13 amino acids. Per germline, CDR1 MDHEN and CDR2 SYDVKM. The CDR3 DNA follows: TGTGCCAGCAGTTTCGGGACAGGGGGCCAGGGCACCTTC. Protein sequence: CASSFGTGGQGTF.

This clonotype was seen a few times. CDR3 sequence reads: CASRVQGGGANVLTF. The CDR3 coding sequence is TGCGCCAGCAGGGTGCAGGGCGGAGGGGCCAACGTCCTGACTTTC. This chain joins TRBV5-1 and TRBJ2-6, with TRBD1 as a possible D gene (5 bases). Per the germline V gene, CDR1 is SGHRS and CDR2 is YFSETQ. V lost 5 bases and J 4 bases, leaving 13 bases between the germline ends. The CDR3 extends over 15 amino acids.

In the case of this clonotype: A much larger clone sits a single nucleotide away, making a read error possible. The V call is TRBV28, the J call TRBJ2-5, with unresolved D. Trimming left V 6 bases short and J 9 bases short, with 11 bases between. Germline loops: CDR1 MDHEN, CDR2 SYDVKM. The CDR3 extends over 11 amino acids. The CDR3 bases are TGTGCCAGCAGGGGTCAGGTGGCCCAGTACTTC. Amino acids: CASRGQVAQYF.

This clonotype was detected only a few times. This chain connects TRBV3-1 to TRBJ1-2, with D possibly TRBD1 on 6 matching bases. The CDR3 extends over 15 amino acids. V lost 0 bases and J lost 4, with 12 bases in between. Per germline, CDR1 LGHDT and CDR2 YNNKEL (reference sequence). The CDR3 coding sequence is TGTGCCAGCAGCCAAGACTTCTCGGGGGCCTATGGCTACACCTTC. Its protein product is CASSQDFSGAYGYTF.

This chain uses TRBV5-1 with TRBJ2-2, with 11 bases fitting TRBD2. Germline trimming cut 1 base from V and 3 bases from J; bases unmatched to any gene: 8. Germline-derived CDR1 and CDR2 are SGHRS and YFSETQ. The CDR3 spans 18 residues. CDR3 DNA: TGCGCCAGCAGCTTGCCCCTACTAGCGGGAGTAGACACCGGGGAGCTGTTTTTT. Translated, it gives CASSLPLLAGVDTGELFF.

This clonotype was seen only a few times. V usage is TRBV19 and J usage is TRBJ1-1; D gene uncertain. The CDR3 is 12 amino acids. Germline assignment: CDR1 LNHDA and CDR2 SQIVND (reference sequence). V lost 3 bases and J 8 bases, leaving 10 bases between the germline ends. CDR3 region: CASSISSEEAFF. DNA for the CDR3: TGTGCCAGTAGTATCTCATCCGAAGAAGCTTTCTTT.

This clonotype was counted ten times or more. The V gene is TRBV5-1, the J gene TRBJ2-2; TRBD2 is a possible D gene (5 bases). CDR3 size: 14 residues. The germline CDR1 and CDR2 sequences are SGHRS and YFSETQ. The V end lost 4 bases, the J end lost 5 bases, and 12 bases lay between the germline ends. CDR3 in amino acids: CASSPTSPTGELFF. The CDR3 DNA reads as TGCGCCAGCAGCCCCACTAGTCCTACCGGGGAGCTGTTTTTT.

This sequence joins TRBV12-3 or TRBV12-4 and TRBJ2-2; D uncertain. V lost 7 bases and J lost 5, with 11 bases in between. The CDR3 is 13 residues long. In DNA form, the CDR3 reads TGTGCCAGCACTCCCTCCTTGACCGGGGAGCTGTTTTTT. It yields the protein CASTPSLTGELFF.

This clonotype came up a few times. This rearrangement joins TRBV7-2 to TRBJ1-1; D might be TRBD1 (6 bases). The CDR3 is made up of 15 amino acids. Germline V gene data show CDR1 as SGHTA and CDR2 as FQGNSA. V was shortened by 2 bases and J by 3 bases, with 13 bases between the two germline ends. The CDR3, as DNA: TGTGCCAGCAGCTTAAGGGTCACAGGGTACACTGAAGCTTTCTTT. This translates into CASSLRVTGYTEAFF.

V is TRBV20-1 and J is TRBJ2-5, with 9 bases that match TRBD1. Trimming took 5 bases from V and 4 from J; bases not matched to a gene: 5. From germline, CDR1 is DFQATT and CDR2 SNEGSKA (reference sequence). The CDR3 extends over 13 amino acids. CDR3 DNA sequence: TGCAGTGCTCGCCGGGACAGGGCAGAGACCCAGTACTTC. It specifies CSARRDRAETQYF.

This clonotype showed up just a few times. The V and J genes are TRBV12-3 or TRBV12-4 and TRBJ1-1; D is uncertain. The CDR3 extends over 12 amino acids. The ends were cut back, 6 bases at V and 4 bases at J, with 9 bases in the middle. The CDR3 region is CASRYMGTEAFF. CDR3 coding DNA: TGTGCCAGCAGATATATGGGCACTGAAGCTTTCTTT.

The V and J genes are TRBV6-2 or TRBV6-3 and TRBJ1-1; the D gene is possibly TRBD1 (5 bases). Germline CDR1 is MNHEY and CDR2 is SVGEGT. Trimming removed 2 bases from V and 1 base from J, with 8 bases in between. The CDR3 runs to 14 residues. The CDR3 DNA reads as TGTGCCAGCAGTTACCACGGACAGAACACTGAAGCTTTCTTT. Translating gives CASSYHGQNTEAFF.